Listed below are T cell receptor beta chains from one sample, sequenced in a study of beta chain features in type 1 diabetes. Libraries were prepared by immunoSEQ multiplex PCR; TCRdb keeps only in-frame clonotypes and omits some of them. This sample carries 850,000 to 900,000 clones, 15% to 20% of them seen once, and the ten largest clones take about 0.02%. Sequenced input: naive CD4+ T cells from blood. The receptors shown here come from a woman in her late teens or twenties in good health. Each CDR3 is given without its conserved first and last residue. The D gene is left open where the match is weak.

ASSPYGEQF	-	TRBV7-9	TRBJ2-1
ASSVPRGRLRQY	-	TRBV28	TRBJ2-7
ASSLPGPQNLNTEAF	-	TRBV5-4	TRBJ1-1
AISESQGRKGNTEAF	-	TRBV10-3	TRBJ1-1
ASSLLGEPYFYNEQF	-	TRBV7-9	TRBJ2-1
ASSVVKRQETQY	-	TRBV6-1	TRBJ2-5
ASSNPGLGSSEQY	TRBD2	TRBV11-2	TRBJ2-7
ASSLRTSGRDEQY	TRBD2	TRBV5-4	TRBJ2-7
ASRRQGSVQPQH	TRBD1	TRBV10-2	TRBJ1-5
ASSLAINEQF	-	TRBV7-9	TRBJ2-1
ASSQGLDEQF	-	TRBV7-2	TRBJ2-1
ASSFVGSGANVLT	-	TRBV27	TRBJ2-6
ASRTIAGGPYNEQF	TRBD2	TRBV2	TRBJ2-1
ASHRGPNTGELF	-	TRBV27	TRBJ2-2
ASRTVKETQY	-	TRBV28	TRBJ2-5
ASSLAGAGWETQY	TRBD2	TRBV11-2	TRBJ2-5
ASSWGRGYTEAF	-	TRBV7-9	TRBJ1-1
ASGTSGTDTQY	TRBD2	TRBV4-2	TRBJ2-3
ASSLAGPNIQY	-	TRBV7-2	TRBJ2-4